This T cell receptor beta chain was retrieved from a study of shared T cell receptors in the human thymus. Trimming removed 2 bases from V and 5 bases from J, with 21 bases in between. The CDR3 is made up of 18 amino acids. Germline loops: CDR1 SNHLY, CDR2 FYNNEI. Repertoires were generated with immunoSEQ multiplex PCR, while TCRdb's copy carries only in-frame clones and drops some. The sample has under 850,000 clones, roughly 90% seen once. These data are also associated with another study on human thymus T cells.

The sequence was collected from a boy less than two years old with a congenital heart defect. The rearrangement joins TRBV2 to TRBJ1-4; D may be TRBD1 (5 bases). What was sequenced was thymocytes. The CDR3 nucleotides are TGTGCCAGCAGTGAATTCGGGGAGGGGTGGGTAGCGAATGAAAAACTGTTTTTT. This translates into CASSEFGEGWVANEKLFF.